The present TCR beta chain was sequenced within a study of blood T cell repertoires in COVID-19. Study background: T cells, B-cell-depleted T cells, or PBMCs provided the cDNA or gDNA that served as material.

The data were produced by immunoSEQ multiplex PCR, yet TCRdb's version contains in-frame clones alone and is incomplete. Of some 210,000 clones listed, around 80% are singletons. V lost 2 bases, J lost 5 bases, and 18 bases lay in between. This CDR3 has 16 amino acids. The V gene's germline CDR1 is MNHEY and CDR2 SVGEGT. The sequence was collected from a woman aged 35 to 49 with acute or convalescent COVID-19. The specimen was peripheral blood. The chain employs TRBV6-2 or TRBV6-3 and TRBJ1-1; weak D call: TRBD1 (5 bases). The CDR3 DNA is TGTGCCAGCAGTTACCTTCAGGGTATAAGCGGGACTGAAGCTTTCTTT. Encoded protein: CASSYLQGISGTEAFF.